This T cell receptor beta chain was identified during a study of identical twins. Study-wide results and limits: Invariant MAIT and iNKT cells may have partly biased zero-insertion analyses. Low generation-probability sequences were in excess among twin-shared out-of-frame alpha sequences.

Points on this clonotype: The antigen is unknown.

The germline V gene encodes CDR1 LNHNV and CDR2 YYDKDF (reference sequence). CDR3 length: 17 amino acids. Trimming took 0 bases from V and 1 from J; bases not matched to a gene: 5. TCRdb re-called the 5' RACE reads with MiXCR, one entry per CDR3 protein. The sample includes 500,000 to 550,000 distinct CDR3 sequences, about 22% of them seen just once. This same sample was also taken into another study, of yellow fever vaccine responses in identical twins.

This sequence originates from a woman aged 18 to 35 in good health. The sequenced material came from CD4+ T cells sorted from blood. The chain uses TRBV15 and TRBJ2-1; TRBD2 matches at 8 bases. The CDR3, as DNA: TGTGCCACCAGCAGAGATCCCACTAGCGGTTCCTACAATGAGCAGTTCTTC. It is translated as CATSRDPTSGSYNEQFF.